This paragraph reports one T cell receptor (beta chain). Its antigen remains unidentified. These data are taken from a study of cytomegalovirus exposure and HLA in healthy donors. 13 Jbeta primers and 60 Vbeta primers were used for the PCR. Measured with immunoSEQ multiplex PCR; TCRdb has only the in-frame clones, and not every one. The sample carries approximately 73,000 clones, about two thirds recorded once. Germline loops: CDR1 MGHDK, CDR2 SYGVNS. This CDR3 is 16 amino acids long. V was cut by 4 bases and J by 2 bases, with 15 bases left in between. Study-level findings and limits: Reportedly, TCR beta sequences accurately predicted HLA-A and HLA-B alleles in most subjects.

Sequenced material: PBMCs. The chain uses TRBV25-1 and TRBJ2-1; D possibly corresponds to TRBD1 (5 bases). This clonotype was sampled from a man aged 30-40 years in good health and CMV-seropositive. The CDR3 loop is CASSGPTENPYNEQFF. Written as DNA, the CDR3 is TGTGCCAGCAGTGGCCCGACAGAGAACCCCTACAATGAGCAGTTCTTC.